These T cell receptor beta chains were read from a single sample in a study of radiation and T cells in renal cell carcinoma. TCRdb keeps only in-frame clones here, not all; method: immunoSEQ multiplex PCR. The table shows some 110,000 clones, with roughly 80% occurring only once. The sequenced sample was blood, obtained from a patient whose treatment included radiotherapy and nephrectomy. The source of these receptors is a woman in her sixties with renal cell carcinoma. The CDR3 runs from the conserved cysteine through the conserved F or W. The D gene is left open where the match is weak. Expanded clones are given a class, and other clones once, few, many or no size at all.

v_gene	len	abundance	d_gene	j_gene	CDR3nt	CDR3aa
TRBV28	17	.	TRBD1	TRBJ1-5	TGTGCCAGCAGTTTGCGGACAGGGGGCCTTAGCAATCAGCCCCAGCATTTT	CASSLRTGGLSNQPQHF
TRBV4-2	14	.	.	TRBJ2-7	TGTGCCAGCAGCCAAGATCCTGGGAGCTCCGAGCAGTACTTC	CASSQDPGSSEQYF
TRBV29-1	15	.	.	TRBJ2-2	TGCAGCGTTTCCCATGATTCCGCGAACACCGGGGAGCTGTTTTTT	CSVSHDSANTGELFF
TRBV28	14	.	.	TRBJ1-2	TGTGCCAGCAGTTGGGCAGGTGGGGCCTATGGCTACACCTTC	CASSWAGGAYGYTF
TRBV5-4	12	.	.	TRBJ2-1	TGTGCCAGCAGCTTGACTAGCAATGAGCAGTTCTTC	CASSLTSNEQFF
TRBV2	15	.	.	TRBJ2-3	TGTGCCAGCAGGTCGACACCTCGAGCCACAGATACGCAGTATTTT	CASRSTPRATDTQYF
TRBV7-2	13	once	.	TRBJ1-2	TGTGCCAGCAGCTTACCGAACAGGGCCGGCTACACCTTC	CASSLPNRAGYTF
TRBV9	16	.	.	TRBJ2-1	TGTGCCAGCAGCGTGGTCTCGGGAGCAGGGGAAGGTGAGCAGTTCTTC	CASSVVSGAGEGEQFF
TRBV6-4	13	.	.	TRBJ2-1	TGTGCCAGCAGTGACTCGCAGAACAATGAGCAGTTCTTC	CASSDSQNNEQFF
TRBV7-2	17	.	TRBD2	TRBJ2-3	TGTGCCAGCAGCCCTGGGACTAGCGGGGGCCGCACAGATACGCAGTATTTT	CASSPGTSGGRTDTQYF
TRBV19	13	few	.	TRBJ1-1	TGTGCCAGTTCCAGCATCGGGGGAACTGAAGCTTTCTTT	CASSSIGGTEAFF
TRBV10-3	17	.	TRBD1	TRBJ2-6	TGTGCCATCAGTGGACAGGGAAGGGAGTCTGGGGCCAACGTCCTGACTTTC	CAISGQGRESGANVLTF
TRBV7-2	11	many	.	TRBJ2-7	TGTGCCAGCAGTGACCGCTACGAGCAGTACTTC	CASSDRYEQYF
TRBV30	13	.	.	TRBJ1-1	TGTGCCTGGAGTGGGACAGCAAACACTGAAGCTTTCTTT	CAWSGTANTEAFF
TRBV6-5	13	.	.	TRBJ1-2	TGTGCCAGCAGTTACTCCCCTAACTATGGCTACACCTTC	CASSYSPNYGYTF
TRBV18	14	.	.	TRBJ1-6	TGTGCCAGCTCGCCCGCACAGGGTGATTCACCCCTCCACTTT	CASSPAQGDSPLHF
TRBV18	15	.	TRBD1	TRBJ2-7	TGTGCCAGCTCACCACCGGGGACTGGGACAGGGGAGCAGTACTTC	CASSPPGTGTGEQYF
TRBV30	14	.	.	TRBJ2-1	TGTGCCTGGAGCCTCGGGCCCCCCGTGAATGAGCAGTTCTTC	CAWSLGPPVNEQFF
TRBV28	15	.	.	TRBJ1-5	TGTGCCAGCACCACAGGAAGCCTGGGGGATCAGCCCCAGCATTTT	CASTTGSLGDQPQHF
TRBV6-6	14	.	.	TRBJ2-3	TGTGCCAGCAGCTATTCCGGAGTTATTGATACGCAGTATTTT	CASSYSGVIDTQYF
TRBV4-3	14	.	.	TRBJ2-7	TGCGCCAGCAGCCCCATGGTAGGGCCCCACGAGCAGTACTTC	CASSPMVGPHEQYF
TRBV19	15	once	.	TRBJ1-2	TGTGCCAGTAGTCCGTCGGGAGGGACACCATTTGGCTACACCTTC	CASSPSGGTPFGYTF
TRBV6-1	13	once	.	TRBJ2-1	TGTGCCAGCAGTGAAAATTCCTACAATGAGCAGTTCTTC	CASSENSYNEQFF
TRBV2	15	.	.	TRBJ1-6	TGTGCCAGCAGCACCTCGGGCTCCTATAATTCACCCCTCCACTTT	CASSTSGSYNSPLHF
TRBV27	14	.	TRBD1	TRBJ2-7	TGTGCCAGCAGTTTAAGGGGGCCTCCCTACGAGCAGTACTTC	CASSLRGPPYEQYF
TRBV6-1	15	.	TRBD2	TRBJ2-3	TGTGCCAGCAGAGGAAAAGCGGGGACCACAGATACGCAGTATTTT	CASRGKAGTTDTQYF
TRBV19	14	once	TRBD1	TRBJ2-2	TGTGCCAGTAGTCAACAGGGGGCCGTCGGGGAGCTGTTTTTT	CASSQQGAVGELFF
TRBV6-1	16	once	TRBD2	TRBJ2-7	TGTGCCAGCAGTGAATATGAACTAGCGGGGGCTTACGAGCAGTACTTC	CASSEYELAGAYEQYF
TRBV7-7	15	.	.	TRBJ2-5	TGTGCTAGCAGCTTAGCCTCGGGGGCGGGGGAGACCCAGTACTTC	CASSLASGAGETQYF
TRBV9	17	.	TRBD1	TRBJ2-7	TGTGCCAGCAGCCAGGGGACAGGGGGACCGTGGGGGTACGAGCAGTACTTC	CASSQGTGGPWGYEQYF
TRBV28	15	once	TRBD2	TRBJ2-1	TGTGCCAGCAGTGCAACTAGCGGGAGAGCAGGTGAGCAGTTCTTC	CASSATSGRAGEQFF
TRBV7-2	15	.	.	TRBJ1-5	TGTGCCAGCAGCTTAGCGGCAGGGGGCAATCAGCCCCAGCATTTT	CASSLAAGGNQPQHF
TRBV5-6	14	once	.	TRBJ2-3	TGTGCCAGCAGCTTTGGACTCAACACAGATACGCAGTATTTT	CASSFGLNTDTQYF
TRBV7-3	15	.	TRBD2	TRBJ2-7	TGTGCCAGCAGCCTCGGACTAGCGGCTTCCTACGAGCAGTACTTC	CASSLGLAASYEQYF
TRBV9	15	.	.	TRBJ2-1	TGTGCCAGCAGCGTAGGACAGGGAGGGTTAAATGAGCAGTTCTTC	CASSVGQGGLNEQFF
TRBV28	18	.	TRBD2	TRBJ2-5	TGTGCCAGCACCTCTCTGGGGCTAGCGGGAGTTGGCCAAGAGACCCAGTACTTC	CASTSLGLAGVGQETQYF
TRBV9	17	.	.	TRBJ1-3	TGTGCCAGCAGCGTAGCGGACAGTCGATCCTCTGGAAACACCATATATTTT	CASSVADSRSSGNTIYF
TRBV5-1	15	.	.	TRBJ1-5	TGCGCCAGCAGCTTTCTTCCAGGCCTCAATCAGCCCCAGCATTTT	CASSFLPGLNQPQHF
TRBV6-1	15	.	.	TRBJ1-2	TGTGCCAGCAGTGAAAGGTTTGAGGTTAACTATGGCTACACCTTC	CASSERFEVNYGYTF
TRBV15	16	.	.	TRBJ1-4	TGTGCCACCAGCAGAGGAGGGGCGGGTGGTGATGAAAAACTGTTTTTT	CATSRGGAGGDEKLFF
TRBV27	15	.	.	TRBJ2-7	TGTGCCAGCAGATATGGACAAGGGCGGAACTACGAGCAGTACTTC	CASRYGQGRNYEQYF
TRBV10-3	14	few	.	TRBJ1-1	TGTGCCATCAGTGAGCGCAGGGAAGGTACTGAAGCTTTCTTT	CAISERREGTEAFF
TRBV2	14	.	.	TRBJ1-2	TGTGCCAGCAGTGAACGGGGCGGCCAGGTGGGCTACACCTTC	CASSERGGQVGYTF
TRBV7-3	15	few	.	TRBJ1-1	TGTGCCAGCAGCTTGCAGGGTGGTACGAACACTGAAGCTTTCTTT	CASSLQGGTNTEAFF
TRBV23-1	13	.	TRBD1	TRBJ2-2	TGCGCCAGCAGAGACAGGGATAATGGGGAGCTGTTTTTT	CASRDRDNGELFF
TRBV6-6	12	.	.	TRBJ1-2	TGTGCCAGCAGTTACGGGGGGGTTGGCTACACCTTC	CASSYGGVGYTF
TRBV9	13	.	.	TRBJ2-1	TGTGCCAGCAGCGTAGCGTGGCTGAATGAGCAGTTCTTC	CASSVAWLNEQFF
TRBV19	14	few	.	TRBJ1-1	TGTGCCAGTCGCGGCGGTACGCCGAACACTGAAGCTTTCTTT	CASRGGTPNTEAFF
TRBV27	13	.	.	TRBJ2-1	TGTGCCAGCATGACCTTTCTCTACAATGAGCAGTTCTTC	CASMTFLYNEQFF
TRBV5-1	14	.	.	TRBJ2-5	TGCGCCAGCAGCCCCTGGGACGGCCAAGAGACCCAGTACTTC	CASSPWDGQETQYF
TRBV2	14	.	.	TRBJ2-5	TGTGCCAGCTCCAGGAGGGGCCTGGAGGAGACCCAGTACTTC	CASSRRGLEETQYF
TRBV28	13	.	TRBD1	TRBJ1-2	TGTGCCTGCCGCGGACAGGGCCCCTATGGCTACACCTTC	CACRGQGPYGYTF
TRBV5-4	16	.	TRBD2	TRBJ2-2	TGTGCCAGCAGCCCACGACTAGCGGGGGTCTCCGGGGAGCTGTTTTTT	CASSPRLAGVSGELFF
TRBV18	15	.	.	TRBJ1-4	TGTGCCAGCTCACCACAATCCGGATCCAATGAAAAACTGTTTTTT	CASSPQSGSNEKLFF
TRBV4-3	15	.	.	TRBJ1-5	TGCGCCAGCAGCCAAGATCGGTTTGGCAATCAGCCCCAGCATTTT	CASSQDRFGNQPQHF
TRBV14	11	.	.	TRBJ2-7	TGTGCCAGCAGCCAATTCTACGAGCAGTACTTC	CASSQFYEQYF
TRBV19	15	.	.	TRBJ1-4	TGTGCCAGTAGTATATGGGGCAGGGGTAATGAAAAACTGTTTTTT	CASSIWGRGNEKLFF
TRBV28	14	.	TRBD1	TRBJ2-3	TGTGCCAGCAGTTCACAGGGGACCACAGATACGCAGTATTTT	CASSSQGTTDTQYF